This T cell receptor (beta chain) was sequenced in a study of blood T cell repertoires in COVID-19. Looking at the study overall: T cells, B-cell-depleted T cells, or PBMCs supplied cDNA or gDNA.

Profiling relied on immunoSEQ multiplex PCR, and the TCRdb table lists in-frame clones only, not all of them. The table includes over 60,000 clones, approximately 80% detected once. This clone ranks as medium-sized. Germline trimming cut 10 bases from V and 8 bases from J; bases unmatched to any gene: 10. Germline CDR1 and CDR2: SEHNR and FQNEAQ (reference sequence). This CDR3 region has 12 residues. Patients at the Seattle site were enrolled during active infection and followed longitudinally. This chain joins TRBV7-9 and TRBJ1-2, with 7 nucleotides matching TRBD1. Sequenced: peripheral blood. The source of this sequence is a man between 45 and 60 years old with COVID-19, enrolled during active disease. In DNA, the CDR3 is TGTGCCACCCTAGGGACAGCGGGCGGCTACACCTTC. This sequence encodes CATLGTAGGYTF.